This record looks at one T cell receptor (beta chain) sequence and its context. The specificity of this receptor is unknown. The sample holds no much larger clone one base away, and base qualities are not on file. V is reduced by 0 bases and J by 2 bases, leaving a spacing of 8 bases between them. In the germline V gene, CDR1 corresponds to SGHVS and CDR2 to FQNEAQ. The CDR3, cysteine through phenylalanine, is 15 amino acids long. The only DNA kept is the CDR3, 45 bases in frame from the first base. This record comes from a study of CD8 T cells in Susac syndrome (dated by TCRdb to the late 2010s). In terms of the full investigation: The study used repertoire sequencing to test whether antigen drove CD8+ T cell activation and differentiation in Susac syndrome. On the study overall, not on this receptor specifically: The TCR sequencing and HLA analysis was acknowledged to have included a relatively small number of individuals.

RNA was extracted using the RNeasy kit, and about 0.45 to 1 ug of the RNA was reverse transcribed with random hexamers. The immunoSEQ multiplex PCR assay, which covers 54 Vbeta and 13 Jbeta segments, was used to amplify TCR beta CDR3 regions. Bias from PCR amplification was corrected by using a synthetic template baseline for primer optimization and for computational correction. The authors' analysis ran thus. Only productive sequences were kept, with reads annotated to V, D and J genes according to IMGT and analyzed in immunoSEQ Analyzer. To calculate clonality, Shannon entropy was normalized by log2 of the number of productive unique sequences and then subtracted from one. Public and private clones were assessed among the 100 most prevalent clones of each patient and control. Clones were defined as Susac-specific if absent from the healthy and MS cohorts, from 1052 published viral clones and from other ImmuneACCESS disease sequences. TCRdb reworked the public reads: Q25 trimming with fastp, MiXCR clone assembly, productive beta chains retained. Identical CDR3 protein sequences are pooled into one entry, listed with their most common genes and DNA. TCRdb assigned the V and J calls; the authors' analysis was not used. Present in this sample are approximately 140,000 distinct CDR3 sequences, 95% of which were seen just once. Approximately 0.11% of the sample is in the top ten clones.

High-throughput TCR beta sequencing profiled peripheral blood CD8+ and CD4+ T cells from healthy donors, Susac syndrome patients and multiple sclerosis patients. Multiple sclerosis controls were treatment-naive patients with stable or active relapsing-remitting disease fulfilling revised McDonald criteria. Bulk CD8+ and CD4+ T cells were purified by magnetic negative isolation, whereas CD8+ TEMRA cells were enriched by FACS. Blood was drawn into EDTA tubes, processed within 24 hours, and PBMCs were isolated by density gradient centrifugation. PBMCs intended for TCR sequencing were frozen in liquid nitrogen and were later thawed in a 37 degrees C water bath. The sorted or isolated CD4+, CD8+ and CD8+ TEMRA cells had a purity of 90% or higher.

This chain is built from TRBV7-8 and TRBJ2-1; confidence is insufficient to name the D gene. The source material was CD4+ T cells from PBMCs. This TCR came from a human donor with multiple sclerosis. In nucleotide form, the sequence is TGTGCCAGCAGCTTAGCAGCGTATGCCTACAATGAGCAGTTCTTC. Its protein product is CASSLAAYAYNEQFF.